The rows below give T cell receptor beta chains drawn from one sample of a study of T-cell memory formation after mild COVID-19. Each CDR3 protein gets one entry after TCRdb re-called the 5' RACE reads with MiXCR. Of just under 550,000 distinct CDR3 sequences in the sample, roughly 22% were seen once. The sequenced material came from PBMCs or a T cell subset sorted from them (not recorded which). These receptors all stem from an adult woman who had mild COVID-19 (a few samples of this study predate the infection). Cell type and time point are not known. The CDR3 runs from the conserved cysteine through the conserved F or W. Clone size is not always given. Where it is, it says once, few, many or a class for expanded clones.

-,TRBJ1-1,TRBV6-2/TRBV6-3,CASSYSGQGYTEAFF
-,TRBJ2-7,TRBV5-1,CASSLAGQGHEQYF
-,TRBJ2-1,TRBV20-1,CRTGTSDHEQFF
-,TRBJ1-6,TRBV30,CAWGYREGSPLHF
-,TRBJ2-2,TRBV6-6,CASSSKRGQTGELFF
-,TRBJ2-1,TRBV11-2,CASSRPEVASGRPPHPNEQFF
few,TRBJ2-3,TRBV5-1,CASSLPQGGLGDTQYF
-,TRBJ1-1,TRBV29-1,CSVDLVGNTEAFF
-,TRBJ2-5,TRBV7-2,CASSLSRGGIETQYF
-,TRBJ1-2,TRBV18,CASSPTRQPPRNYGYTF
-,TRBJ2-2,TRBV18,CASSPTGAGELFF
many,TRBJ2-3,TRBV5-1,CASRSRGSTDTQYF
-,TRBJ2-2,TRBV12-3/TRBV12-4,CASSLALKGTGELFF
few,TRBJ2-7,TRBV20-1,CSARPDRGYEQYF
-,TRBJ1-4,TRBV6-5,CASSYVKGSEKLFF
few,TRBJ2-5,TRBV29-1,CSVDAGSGRAGETQYF
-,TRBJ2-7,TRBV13,CASSLWGPRREQYF
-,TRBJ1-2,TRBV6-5,CASSYTQGSGYTF
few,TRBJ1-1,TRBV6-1,CASTANTGGAGEAFF
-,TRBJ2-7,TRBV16,CASSQSVGGNYEQYF
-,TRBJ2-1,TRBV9,CASSVARLAGGRQDEQFF
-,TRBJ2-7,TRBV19,CASTAGPLFYEQYF
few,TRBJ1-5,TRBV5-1,CASSPGQYNQPQHF
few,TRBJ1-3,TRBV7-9,CASSPAWDSSGNTIYF
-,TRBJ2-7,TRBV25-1,CASSPQSAELLYEQYF
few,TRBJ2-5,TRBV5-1,CASSSKSGTSGGETQYF
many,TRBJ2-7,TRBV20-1,CSAPGRGNLEQYF
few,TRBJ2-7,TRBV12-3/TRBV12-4,CASSFASPYEQYF
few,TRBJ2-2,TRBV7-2,CASSPADFGAGELFF
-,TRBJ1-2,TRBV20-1,CSAPPSSQSPYGYTF
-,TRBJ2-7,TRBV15,CATSEDSAGEQYF
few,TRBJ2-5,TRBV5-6,CASDPGQGVPGTQYF
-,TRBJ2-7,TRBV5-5,CASSSGGGVVSYEQYF
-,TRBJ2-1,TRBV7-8,CASKLSGSLVYNEQFF
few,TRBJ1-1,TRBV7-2,CASGRLGAFF
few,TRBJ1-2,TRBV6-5,CASSYYRGPGGYTF
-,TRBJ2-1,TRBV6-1,CASSEGPYNEQFF
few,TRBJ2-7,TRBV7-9,CASSLEPGLGEQYF
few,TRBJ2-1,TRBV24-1,CATSPGGSYNEQFF
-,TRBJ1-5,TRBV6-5,CASSPQGAGNQPQHF
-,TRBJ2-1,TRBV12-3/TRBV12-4,CASSSPPRLAGDYNEQFF
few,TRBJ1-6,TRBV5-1,CASSLGGRRANSPLHF
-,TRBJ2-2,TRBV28,CASSLLGQLGNTGELFF
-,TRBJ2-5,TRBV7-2,CASSFQGVTETQYF
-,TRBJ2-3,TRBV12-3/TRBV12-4,CASSGTSGVTDTQYF
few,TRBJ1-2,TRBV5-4,CASSWGQRIGWAF
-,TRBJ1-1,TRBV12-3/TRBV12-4,CASSPVIPPLLGTEAFF
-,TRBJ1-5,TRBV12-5,CAHTPGGDQPQHF
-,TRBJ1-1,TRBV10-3,CAISEPGGGAEAFF
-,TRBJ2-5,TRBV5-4,CASSLQAGMETQYF
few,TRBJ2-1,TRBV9,CASSVGGAFTEQFF
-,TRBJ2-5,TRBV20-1,CSAHDRASQETQYF
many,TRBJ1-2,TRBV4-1,CASSQEVGDLFAGYTF
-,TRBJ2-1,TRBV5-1,CASSLEQGLNEQFF
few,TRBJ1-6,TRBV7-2,CASSFDRDSPLHF
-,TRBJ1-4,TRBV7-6,CASSLNREGEKLFF
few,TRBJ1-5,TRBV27,CASSPAGQVVRSNQPQHF
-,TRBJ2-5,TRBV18,CASSSWQETQYF
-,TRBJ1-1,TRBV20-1,CSARPGQNTEAFF